One and the same sample provided the 23 T cell receptor beta chains below, sequenced in a study of cytomegalovirus exposure and HLA in healthy donors. PCR used 60 Vbeta primers and 13 Jbeta primers. The assay was immunoSEQ multiplex PCR, and TCRdb's table has in-frame clones only and misses some. The sample yields about 200,000 clones, around 80% seen once. The sample taken for sequencing was PBMCs. The source of these receptors is a middle-aged man in good health and CMV-seronegative.

A note on this clone: One end of the junction does not line up with germline, which may come from a read error. Other DNA sequences within the sample encode an identical CDR3. The chain is built from TRBV27 and TRBJ2-7; 7 bases fit TRBD1. Per the germline V gene, CDR1 is MNHEY and CDR2 is SMNVEV (reference sequence). The CDR3 sequence is 13 residues long. CDR3 region: CASSARDRGEQYF. CDR3 bases: TGTGCCAGCAGTGCCCGGGACAGAGGAGAGCAGTATTTC.

This sequence joins TRBV18 and TRBJ2-7; 7 bases are a match to TRBD2. Germline V gene data show CDR1 as KGHSH and CDR2 as LQKENI. Trimming took 3 bases from V and 1 from J; bases not matched to a gene: 6. This CDR3 is 15 amino acids long. The CDR3 spells CASSPGGSRSYEQYF. CDR3 DNA: TGTGCCAGCTCACCGGGCGGGAGTCGTTCCTACGAGCAGTACTTC.

The V and J genes are TRBV25-1 and TRBJ1-1, with D possibly being TRBD1 (6 bases). V shed 4 bases and J shed 3 bases, with 12 bases lying between them. The V gene's germline CDR1 is MGHDK and CDR2 SYGVNS. The CDR3 spans 14 residues. CDR3 DNA sequence: TGTGCCAGCAGTGCTAACAGGGTTTACACTGAAGCTTTCTTT. Translation gives CASSANRVYTEAFF.

The genes are TRBV27 and TRBJ2-2, with TRBD2 identical over 7 bases. J was trimmed by 4 bases and V by 4 bases; bases with no gene match: 9. There are 16 residues in the CDR3. Per germline, CDR1 MNHEY and CDR2 SMNVEV (reference sequence). CDR3 in amino acids: CASSSGGGPFTGELFF. In DNA form, the CDR3 reads TGTGCCAGCAGTTCCGGCGGGGGACCTTTCACCGGGGAGCTGTTTTTT.

The chain carries TRBV10-1 and TRBJ2-1; 11 bases match TRBD2. Germline V lookup: CDR1 WNHNN, CDR2 SYGVQD (reference sequence). J gave up 15 bases and V 4 bases, and 11 bases lay outside the gene matches. There are 14 residues in the CDR3. The chain's CDR3 is CASSAEGLAVRRFF. The CDR3 DNA sequence: TGCGCCAGCAGTGCGGAGGGACTAGCGGTCCGGCGGTTCTTC.

The rearrangement links TRBV6-4 to TRBJ2-1; D is undetermined. Per germline, CDR1 MRHNA and CDR2 SNTAGT. The V end was cut by 7 bases, the J end by 8 bases, with 6 bases between. The CDR3 covers 10 residues. This chain's CDR3 is CASTPHEQFF. CDR3 coding DNA: TGTGCCAGCACCCCTCATGAGCAGTTCTTC.

This chain joins TRBV19 and TRBJ1-5; 10 bases are shared with TRBD1. The CDR3 is 15 amino acids. Germline lookup yields CDR1 LNHDA and CDR2 SQIVND (reference sequence). V dropped 0 bases and J dropped 11; count of bases not matched to a gene: 7. This chain's CDR3 is CASSIDRGQGMSQHF. In nucleotides, the CDR3 is TGTGCCAGTAGTATAGATCGGGGACAGGGGATGTCCCAGCATTTT.

For the CDR3, the DNA is TGTGCCAGCAGCCCGGTAGCGGGTAATGAGCAGTTCTTC. Protein product: CASSPVAGNEQFF. The gene calls are TRBV5-4 and TRBJ2-1, with 7 bases fitting TRBD2. The CDR3 covers 13 residues. The V and J ends lost 4 bases and 7 bases, in that order; junction bases with no gene match: 5. Germline CDR1 and CDR2: SGHNT and YYREEE (reference sequence).

The CDR3 sequence: CASSGTVSNTGELFF. In DNA, the CDR3 is TGCGCCAGCAGCGGGACAGTATCGAACACCGGGGAGCTGTTTTTT. The chain uses TRBV5-1 and TRBJ2-2; 7 bases line up with TRBD1. The CDR3 length is 15 residues. The V gene's germline CDR1 is SGHRS and CDR2 YFSETQ. V was pared by 4 bases and J by 0 bases, with 3 bases of the junction left unmatched.

The rearrangement uses TRBV28 and TRBJ2-7; D might be TRBD1 (5 bases). This CDR3 has 14 residues. Trimming pared 4 bases from V and 1 base from J, leaving 11 bases between. The germline V gene has CDR1 MDHEN and CDR2 SYDVKM. CDR3 loop: CASSYADSSYEQYF. CDR3 nucleotides: TGTGCCAGCAGTTATGCCGACAGTTCCTACGAGCAGTACTTC.

The chain combines TRBV14 with TRBJ1-1, with D possibly TRBD1 on 6 matching bases. There are 14 residues in the CDR3. Trimming left V 4 bases short and J 1 base short, with 10 bases between. Germline V gene data show CDR1 as SGHDN and CDR2 as FVKESK. The CDR3 DNA reads TGTGCCAGCAGCCTACTCAGGGGGAACACTGAAGCTTTCTTT. Its translation: CASSLLRGNTEAFF.

The chain links TRBV7-9 to TRBJ1-1; D gene unclear. The length of the CDR3 is 14 residues. V gave up 6 bases and J gave up 1 base, with 12 bases separating them. The germline V gene encodes CDR1 SEHNR and CDR2 FQNEAQ (reference sequence). The CDR3 bases are TGTGCCAGCAGGCCATCCACGGGGAACACTGAAGCTTTCTTT. This sequence encodes CASRPSTGNTEAFF.

This clone was seen once. The V call is TRBV18, the J call TRBJ1-1; D is undetermined. CDR1 is KGHSH and CDR2 is LQKENI in the germline V gene. The CDR3 is 16 residues long. Between the trimmed V and J ends, which lost 3 bases and 6 bases, there was a span of 20 bases. CDR3 amino acids: CASSPLLPGNGAEAFF. CDR3 coding DNA: TGTGCCAGCTCACCCTTATTACCCGGGAACGGGGCTGAAGCTTTCTTT.

This chain connects TRBV27 to TRBJ2-1, with D perhaps matching TRBD2 (7 bases). Trimming pared 2 bases from V and 2 bases from J, leaving 10 bases between. Germline CDR1 reads MNHEY; CDR2 reads SMNVEV (reference sequence). CDR3 length: 15 amino acids. Here the CDR3 reads CASSLQRDTYNEQFF. CDR3 coding DNA: TGTGCCAGCAGTTTACAGCGGGACACCTACAATGAGCAGTTCTTC.

The chain employs TRBV5-1 and TRBJ2-1, with D maybe TRBD1 (6 bases). Germline V gene sequence: CDR1 SGHRS, CDR2 YFSETQ. V lost 0 bases and J lost 2, with 9 bases in between. CDR3 length: 15 residues. Here the CDR3 reads CASSLDAGAYNEQFF. The CDR3 nucleotides read TGCGCCAGCAGCTTGGATGCAGGGGCCTACAATGAGCAGTTCTTC.

For the CDR3, the DNA is TGTGCCAGCAGCTCCCGACTAGCGGGAGACCACGAGCAGTACTTC. The encoded protein is CASSSRLAGDHEQYF. V usage is TRBV7-9 and J usage is TRBJ2-7; 12 nucleotides match TRBD2. The germline V gene encodes CDR1 SEHNR and CDR2 FQNEAQ (reference sequence). Trimming cost V 4 bases and J 5 bases; bases outside gene matches: 6. This CDR3 is built from 15 residues.

The chain couples TRBV2 to TRBJ2-2; tentatively, D is TRBD1 (6 bases). The CDR3 contains 14 residues. The germline CDR1 and CDR2 sequences are SNHLY and FYNNEI. V lost 7 bases, J lost 1 base, and 10 bases lay in between. The CDR3 nucleotides are TGTGCCAGCATAAACAGGGAGAACACCGGGGAGCTGTTTTTT. It translates to CASINRENTGELFF. Full variable domain (remainder filled in from reference TRBV2 and TRBJ2-2): EPEVTQTPSHQVTQMGQEVILRCVPISNHLYFYWYRQILGQKVEFLVSFYNNEISEKSEIFDDQFSVERPDGSNFTLKIRSTKLEDSAMYFCASINRENTGELFFGEGSRLTVL.

The chain combines TRBV5-1 with TRBJ2-1; TRBD1 aligns across 9 bases. The length of the CDR3 is 15 residues. Germline V gene lookup returns CDR1 SGHRS and CDR2 YFSETQ. Losses at the gene ends were 2 bases for V and 6 bases for J; bases not matched to a gene: 6. This CDR3 reads CASSFGGQGFNEQFF. The CDR3 DNA reads TGCGCCAGCAGCTTTGGGGGACAGGGTTTCAATGAGCAGTTCTTC. The entire variable domain, with the rest obtained from reference TRBV5-1 and TRBJ2-1, is as follows: KAGVTQTPRYLIKTRGQQVTLSCSPISGHRSVSWYQQTPGQGLQFLFEYFSETQRNKGNFPGRFSGRQFSNSRSEMNVSTLELGDSALYLCASSFGGQGFNEQFFGPGTRLTVL.

DNA of the CDR3: TGCGCCAGCAGCCAGCTAGTAGGGGGCGAGCAGTACTTC. This sequence encodes CASSQLVGGEQYF. The genes are TRBV4-3 and TRBJ2-7, with D possibly TRBD1 on 6 matching bases. The CDR3 loop spans 13 amino acids. Trimming cost V 3 bases and J 6 bases, with 12 bases left between them. Germline-derived CDR1 and CDR2 are LGHNA and YSLEER.

CDR3 DNA sequence: TGCGCCAGCAGCCGCGTTGGACAGACCTACGAGCAGTACTTC. Amino acids: CASSRVGQTYEQYF. The gene calls are TRBV4-1 and TRBJ2-7; D may be TRBD1 (6 bases). The CDR3 extends over 14 amino acids. V lost 4 bases and J 2 bases, leaving 12 bases between the germline ends. Germline CDR1 MGHRA, CDR2 YSYEKL.

This clone turned up a few times. The chain joins TRBV25-1 to TRBJ1-4; D unclear. The CDR3 covers 16 residues. Germline CDR1 MGHDK, CDR2 SYGVNS. V lost 5 bases and J 0 bases, leaving 13 bases between the germline ends. The CDR3 spells CASSPRLYATNEKLFF. CDR3 nucleotides: TGTGCCAGCAGTCCGAGACTGTACGCAACTAATGAAAAACTGTTTTTT.

The chain recombines TRBV5-1 with TRBJ2-7, with D tentatively TRBD2 (5 bases). Trimming cost V 0 bases and J 3 bases, with 10 bases left between them. Germline CDR1 SGHRS, CDR2 YFSETQ. CDR3 length: 14 residues. CDR3 DNA sequence: TGCGCCAGCAGCTTGGCCTTGGGAGACTACGAGCAGTACTTC. Translating it yields CASSLALGDYEQYF.

The V call is TRBV7-8, the J call TRBJ1-4; D might be TRBD1 (5 bases). Germline CDR1 and CDR2: SGHVS and FQNEAQ. Deletions cut 5 bases from V and 8 bases from J, with 18 bases between. This CDR3 contains 15 residues. CDR3 amino acids: CASSHTRDLGEKLFF. The DNA for the CDR3 is TGTGCCAGCAGCCATACCAGGGATCTTGGGGAAAAACTGTTTTTT. The variable domain in full, with the rest retrieved from reference TRBV7-8 and TRBJ1-4, is GAGVSQSPRYKVAKRGQDVALRCDPISGHVSLFWYQQALGQGPEFLTYFQNEAQLDKSGLPSDRFFAERPEGSVSTLKIQRTQQEDSAVYLCASSHTRDLGEKLFFGSGTQLSVL.